One and the same sample provided the 23 T cell receptor beta chains below, sequenced in a study of CD8 T cells in ankylosing spondylitis. TCRdb re-analysed the 5' RACE reads in MiXCR, keeping a single row per CDR3 protein. Found here are about 190,000 distinct CDR3 sequences, 10% to 15% of them singletons; the top ten hold about 11%. Sequencing used blood, either unsorted or a sorted T cell fraction (not recorded which). The receptors here all came from a female donor with ankylosing spondylitis or in good health (not recorded which).

In its sample, this clonotype was seen a few times. The CDR3, as DNA: TGCGCCAGCAGCCCTCCGGGAGGCGAAAAACTGTTTTTT. This codes for CASSPPGGEKLFF. This chain joins TRBV4-1 and TRBJ1-4; D is uncertain. CDR3 length: 13 residues. CDR1 is MGHRA, CDR2 YSYEKL, per germline. The V and J ends lost 4 bases and 8 bases respectively, with 11 bases between them.

This clonotype was seen many times. The gene calls are TRBV7-8 and TRBJ2-4, with TRBD2 matching over 7 bases. Unmatched junction bases numbered 12, after V lost 5 bases and J lost 11 bases. The CDR3 has 14 amino acids. Germline V gene data show CDR1 as SGHVS and CDR2 as FQNEAQ. In nucleotides, the CDR3 is TGTGCCAGCAGCCAAGGGTCGGGAGGTATCGTTCAGTACTTC. The encoded protein is CASSQGSGGIVQYF.

The sample holds many counts of this clonotype. The V gene is TRBV5-1, the J gene TRBJ1-5, with 9 positions matching TRBD1. Germline values: CDR1 SGHRS, CDR2 YFSETQ. V lost 5 bases, J lost 3 bases, and 9 bases stayed unmatched. The CDR3 covers 16 residues. Here the CDR3 DNA reads TGCGCCAGCAGTCCTGACGGGACAGGGAACAATCAGCCCCAGCATTTT. Its protein is CASSPDGTGNNQPQHF. The variable domain in full, completed from reference TRBV5-1 and TRBJ1-5, reads KAGVTQTPRYLIKTRGQQVTLSCSPISGHRSVSWYQQTPGQGLQFLFEYFSETQRNKGNFPGRFSGRQFSNSRSEMNVSTLELGDSALYLCASSPDGTGNNQPQHFGDGTRLSIL.

This clonotype has more than one count but fewer than ten. The chain links TRBV30 to TRBJ1-2, with 8 bases matching TRBD1. This CDR3 has 16 amino acids. The ends lost 3 bases at V and 3 bases at J; junction bases unmatched: 12. In germline, CDR1 is GTSNPN, CDR2 SVGIG (reference sequence). In DNA, the CDR3 is TGTGCCTGGAGCTTTCCCGGGACAGGATCTCACTATGGCTACACCTTC. Its protein is CAWSFPGTGSHYGYTF.

This clonotype was counted a few times. The rearrangement links TRBV7-9 to TRBJ1-4; no reliable D call. Per the germline V gene, CDR1 is SEHNR and CDR2 is FQNEAQ (reference sequence). The V and J ends lost 8 bases and 3 bases respectively, with 10 bases between them. The length of the CDR3 is 13 residues. The CDR3 loop reads CASPGGSNEKLFF. The CDR3 DNA is TGTGCCAGCCCGGGAGGATCTAATGAAAAACTGTTTTTT. Using reference TRBV7-9 and TRBJ1-4 for the parts outside the CDR3, the full variable domain is DTGVSQNPRHKITKRGQNVTFRCDPISEHNRLYWYRQTLGQGPEFLTYFQNEAQLEKSRLLSDRFSAERPKGSFSTLEIQRTEQGDSAMYLCASPGGSNEKLFFGSGTQLSVL.

The chain is built from TRBV7-2 and TRBJ2-1; 12 bases line up with TRBD2. CDR3 size: 17 residues. Per the germline V gene, CDR1 is SGHTA and CDR2 is FQGNSA. The V segment lost 1 base and the J segment 4 bases; nucleotides outside the gene matches: 5. The CDR3 sequence is CASSLGWLAGGYNEQFF. CDR3 DNA sequence: TGTGCCAGCAGCTTAGGCTGGCTAGCGGGAGGGTACAATGAGCAGTTCTTC. Filled out from reference TRBV7-2 and TRBJ2-1, the complete variable domain reads GAGVSQSPSNKVTEKGKDVELRCDPISGHTALYWYRQSLGQGLEFLIYFQGNSAPDKSGLPSDRFSAERTGGSVSTLTIQRTQQEDSAVYLCASSLGWLAGGYNEQFFGPGTRLTVL.

The chain employs TRBV12-3 or TRBV12-4 and TRBJ1-2; D is ambiguous. V lost 0 bases to trimming and J lost 2 bases, with 4 bases between them. The CDR3 spans 13 residues. CDR3 nucleotide sequence: TGTGCCAGCAGTTTAGCCAGAAACTATGGCTACACCTTC. Translation: CASSLARNYGYTF.

This rearrangement joins TRBV28 to TRBJ1-1, with D hard to call. V lost 8 bases to trimming and J lost 4 bases, with 14 bases between them. Germline values: CDR1 MDHEN, CDR2 SYDVKM. The CDR3 consists of 13 residues. CDR3 DNA: TGTGCCAGCCGGGCCCCGGAAGGCACTGAAGCTTTCTTT. Encoded protein: CASRAPEGTEAFF. The full variable domain, its missing parts supplied by reference TRBV28 and TRBJ1-1, is DVKVTQSSRYLVKRTGEKVFLECVQDMDHENMFWYRQDPGLGLRLIYFSYDVKMKEKGDIPEGYSVSREKKERFSLILESASTNQTSMYLCASRAPEGTEAFFGQGTRLTVV.

This clonotype was recorded many times. The rearrangement uses TRBV7-8 and TRBJ2-5, with a tentative D call TRBD1 (6 bases). The CDR3 is made up of 17 amino acids. The germline gives CDR1 SGHVS, CDR2 FQNEAQ. Trimming removed 1 base from V and 2 bases from J, with 17 bases in between. CDR3 residues: CASSLVVGDRPQETQYF. DNA for the CDR3: TGTGCCAGCAGCTTAGTAGTGGGTGACAGGCCACAAGAGACCCAGTACTTC.

This clonotype showed up many times. The genes are TRBV11-3 and TRBJ2-2, with a weak D call TRBD1 (5 bases). The CDR3 is 16 amino acids. Germline V gene sequence: CDR1 SGHNT, CDR2 YENEEA. Trimming cost V 5 bases and J 4 bases, with 17 bases left between them. The DNA of the CDR3 is TGTGCCAGCAGCGCAGGGATTGGGATGGGCACCGGGGAGCTGTTTTTT. Encoded protein: CASSAGIGMGTGELFF.

This chain links TRBV5-1 with TRBJ2-1, with 8 bases identical to TRBD1. This CDR3 region has 15 residues. The V gene end was trimmed by 2 bases and the J gene end by 5 bases; junction bases not matched to a gene: 6. Germline CDR1 is SGHRS and CDR2 is YFSETQ. CDR3 sequence: CASSFLGQANNEQFF. The CDR3 DNA is TGCGCCAGCAGCTTTCTGGGACAGGCCAACAATGAGCAGTTCTTC.

This clonotype occurred many times. The chain uses TRBV5-1 and TRBJ1-2; TRBD1 is a possible D gene (5 bases). The V gene's germline CDR1 is SGHRS and CDR2 YFSETQ. This CDR3 has 14 residues. Trimming removed 3 bases at V and 2 bases at J, with 11 bases between. DNA for the CDR3: TGCGCCAGCAGCTCGAGGGGTCTAAACTATGGCTACACCTTC. This gives the protein CASSSRGLNYGYTF.

Ten or more counts support this clonotype. The gene calls are TRBV29-1 and TRBJ1-1, with D hard to call. Looked up from germline, CDR1 is SQVTM and CDR2 is ANQGSEA. There are 13 residues in the CDR3. Deletions cut 5 bases from V and 1 base from J, with 11 bases between. CDR3 protein: CSVRPWGNTEAFF. CDR3 DNA sequence: TGCAGCGTTAGACCATGGGGGAACACTGAAGCTTTCTTT.

The table lists this clonotype with many counts. This chain uses TRBV24-1 with TRBJ2-2; no reliable D call. Germline lookup yields CDR1 KGHDR and CDR2 SFDVKD. The V and J ends lost 9 bases and 1 base respectively, with 11 bases between them. The CDR3 totals 14 residues. The CDR3 DNA is TGTGCCACCTCCTACGGCATGAACACCGGGGAGCTGTTTTTT. This gives the protein CATSYGMNTGELFF.

The V call is TRBV3-1, the J call TRBJ2-3, with 10 bases that match TRBD2. With 4 bases clipped from V and 2 bases from J, the junction kept 18 bases outside the gene matches. CDR3 length equals 20 residues. Germline CDR1 and CDR2: LGHDT and YNNKEL (reference sequence). The CDR3: CASSPVRGTSAYSDTDTQYF. In DNA form, the CDR3 reads TGTGCCAGCAGCCCAGTACGAGGGACTAGCGCTTATTCGGACACAGATACGCAGTATTTT.

Many counts were recorded for this clonotype. The CDR3 loop is CASKTHREVYNEQFF. The DNA for the CDR3 is TGTGCCAGCAAAACCCATCGGGAGGTTTACAATGAGCAGTTCTTC. This chain connects TRBV7-2 to TRBJ2-1; 7 bases fit TRBD2. The V gene end was trimmed by 7 bases and the J gene end by 4 bases; junction bases not matched to a gene: 10. CDR1 is SGHTA and CDR2 is FQGNSA in the germline V gene. The CDR3 loop spans 15 amino acids. The entire variable domain, with the rest obtained from reference TRBV7-2 and TRBJ2-1, is as follows: GAGVSQSPSNKVTEKGKDVELRCDPISGHTALYWYRQSLGQGLEFLIYFQGNSAPDKSGLPSDRFSAERTGGSVSTLTIQRTQQEDSAVYLCASKTHREVYNEQFFGPGTRLTVL.

About this clonotype itself: Germline and junction disagree at one end, which may indicate a read error. The chain couples TRBV12-3 or TRBV12-4 to TRBJ2-4, with D possibly called TRBD1 or TRBD2 (5 bases each). The length of the CDR3 is 14 residues. As DNA, the CDR3 is TGTGCCGGCAGTTTCCACGCCGGGACCACGATTCAGTACTTC. Its protein product is CAGSFHAGTTIQYF.

This clonotype appeared many times. V usage is TRBV5-8 and J usage is TRBJ2-1, with 9 bases fitting TRBD2. The V and J ends lost 4 bases and 8 bases, in that order; junction bases with no gene match: 10. The germline gives CDR1 SGHTS, CDR2 YDEGEE. This CDR3 is 15 amino acids long. As DNA, the CDR3 is TGTGCCAGCAGCGGGATAGCGGGAGCCCGAGATGAGCAGTTCTTC. Translating it yields CASSGIAGARDEQFF. Using reference TRBV5-8 and TRBJ2-1 for the parts outside the CDR3, the full variable domain is EAGVTQSPTHLIKTRGQQATLRCSPISGHTSVYWYQQALGLGLQFLLWYDEGEERNRGNFPPRFSGRQFPNYSSELNVNALELEDSALYLCASSGIAGARDEQFFGPGTRLTVL.

This clonotype was counted between two and nine times. The CDR3 nucleotides are TGTGCCAGCAGTTACGCAGTAACAGGGGGTCATAATTCACCCCTCCACTTT. Protein: CASSYAVTGGHNSPLHF. This chain links TRBV6-5 with TRBJ1-6, with 8 bases identical to TRBD1. V trimming: 2 bases; J trimming: 5 bases; junction bases outside the gene matches: 8. Germline CDR1 is MNHEY and CDR2 is SVGAGI. The CDR3 sequence is 17 residues long.

This clonotype was counted ten times or more. The rearrangement joins TRBV13 to TRBJ2-1, with D unresolved. The germline V gene encodes CDR1 PRHDT and CDR2 FYEKMQ (reference sequence). V lost 3 bases to trimming and J lost 8 bases, with 14 bases between them. The CDR3 length is 14 residues. CDR3 DNA: TGTGCCAGCAGCTTTTGGCGGCCTGACGATGAGCAGTTCTTC. Its translation is CASSFWRPDDEQFF. The full variable domain, rest sourced from reference TRBV13 and TRBJ2-1, is AAGVIQSPRHLIKEKRETATLKCYPIPRHDTVYWYQQGPGQDPQFLISFYEKMQSDKGSIPDRFSAQQFSDYHSELNMSSLELGDSALYFCASSFWRPDDEQFFGPGTRLTVL.

This clonotype was seen ten or more times. The rearrangement links TRBV7-2 to TRBJ1-4, with a weak D call TRBD1 (5 bases). The germline V gene encodes CDR1 SGHTA and CDR2 FQGNSA. This CDR3 has 16 amino acids. The V gene lost 2 bases and the J gene lost 7 bases, with 17 bases spanning the gap. CDR3 loop: CASSLRAGGKGEKLFF. The CDR3 DNA follows: TGTGCCAGCAGCTTAAGAGCCGGGGGGAAGGGTGAAAAACTGTTTTTT. The full variable domain, completed using reference TRBV7-2 and TRBJ1-4, is GAGVSQSPSNKVTEKGKDVELRCDPISGHTALYWYRQSLGQGLEFLIYFQGNSAPDKSGLPSDRFSAERTGGSVSTLTIQRTQQEDSAVYLCASSLRAGGKGEKLFFGSGTQLSVL.

There are many counts of this clonotype. This chain links TRBV11-1 with TRBJ2-2; 9 nucleotides line up with TRBD1. This CDR3 comprises 12 residues. The germline V gene has CDR1 SGHAT and CDR2 FQDESV (reference sequence). With 5 bases clipped from V and 16 bases from J, the junction kept 8 bases outside the gene matches. The CDR3 region is CASSMGQGGRFF. The CDR3 DNA follows: TGTGCCAGCAGCATGGGACAGGGTGGAAGGTTTTTT.

This clonotype occurred many times. The chain has TRBV7-8 and TRBJ2-3; 10 nucleotides match TRBD1. J was trimmed by 0 bases and V by 1 base; bases with no gene match: 1. This CDR3 has 16 amino acids. The germline V gene encodes CDR1 SGHVS and CDR2 FQNEAQ. DNA of the CDR3: TGTGCCAGCAGCTTAGGACAGGGGGCTAGCACAGATACGCAGTATTTT. This codes for CASSLGQGASTDTQYF.